This is a list of T cell receptor beta chains from one sample in a study of CD8 T cells in ankylosing spondylitis. TCRdb re-analysed the 5' RACE reads in MiXCR, keeping a single row per CDR3 protein. The table shows tens of thousands of distinct CDR3 sequences, with over 2.5% occurring only once. The sequencing input was blood, either unsorted or a sorted T cell fraction (not recorded which). Receptors were obtained from a male donor with ankylosing spondylitis or in good health (not recorded which). The CDR3 runs from the conserved cysteine through the conserved F or W. The size field is filled for only some rows; it gives once, few, many or a size class.

TRBV9	14	TRBJ2-1	many	CASSGSGGYNEQFF
TRBV9	16	TRBJ2-4	many	CASSAGTALAKNIQYF
TRBV9	14	TRBJ1-1	many	CASRRGGMNTEAFF
TRBV9	15	TRBJ1-1	many	CASSSGQALGTEAFF
TRBV9	15	TRBJ2-5	many	CASSVAGGGLETQYF
TRBV9	15	TRBJ2-1	many	CASSVGHGAAFAQFF
TRBV9	14	TRBJ2-2	many	CASSGTIRYGELFF
TRBV9	15	TRBJ2-1	-	CASSVTPGQSDEQFF
TRBV9	16	TRBJ2-3	many	CASSVGVGPRADTQYF
TRBV9	16	TRBJ2-1	-	CASSPPGGRAYNEQFF
TRBV9	14	TRBJ1-1	many	CASSAISRHTEAFF
TRBV9	16	TRBJ2-1	many	CASSPRRRGAGNEQFF
TRBV9	16	TRBJ2-3	many	CASSASGRRSGDTQYF
TRBV9	16	TRBJ2-6	many	CASSVEGNSGANVLTF
TRBV9	16	TRBJ2-1	many	CASSVGPSGSGYEQFF
TRBV9	15	TRBJ1-3	many	CASSTRTGAGNTIYF